The TCR beta chain described here comes from a study of T cell responses to AZD1222 COVID-19 vaccine. General observations from the study: It was only a handful of AZD1222 recipients who were seropositive at baseline. Spike-wide coverage was observed for vaccine-associated CD4 TCRs, with dominant responses at 160-218 and 743-854. Spike-specific TCR breadth and depth rose after two AZD1222 doses.

CDR1 is SGHAT, CDR2 FQNNGV, per germline. With 1 base removed from V and 6 bases from J, the gap between germline ends came to 15 bases. CDR3 length: 15 residues. Second doses were pooled across both intervals (about 4 or about 12 weeks). The method was immunoSEQ multiplex PCR; TCRdb's version includes in-frame clones alone and lacks a portion of them. Of 100,000 to 120,000 clones listed, about 90% are singletons. Worth noting for this clone: The antigen remains undetermined.

The sequence derives from an adult who received the AZD1222 COVID-19 vaccine. The material was peripheral blood, obtained 28 days after the second AZD1222 dose. The gene calls are TRBV11-2 and TRBJ1-2; no clear D. CDR3 nucleotides: TGTGCCAGCAGCTTAGGGCCAGAACGCCGCCATGGCTACACCTTC. Its translation is CASSLGPERRHGYTF.